These 17 T cell receptor beta chains came from one sample sequenced in a study of blood T cell repertoires in COVID-19 (dated by TCRdb to the early 2020s). The method behind the library was the immunoSEQ multiplex PCR assay. As stored in TCRdb, this immuneACCESS dataset retains in-frame rearrangements with V and J assigned. A fraction of the clones does not appear; measured against another copy, unresolved V genes explain less than half of the discrepancy, and the remainder lacks a known reason. This sample lists 60,000 or so clones; 70% to 90% were detected once. About a sixth of the sample rests with the top ten. The specimen sequenced was peripheral blood. The receptors here all came from a human donor in a cohort sampled during active COVID-19.

The chain recombines TRBV7-2 with TRBJ1-2, with D uncertain. The CDR3 runs 13 residues. V was cut by 5 bases and J by 2 bases, with 9 bases left in between. Looked up from germline, CDR1 is SGHTA and CDR2 is FQGNSA. In DNA form, the CDR3 reads TGTGCCAGCAGCGGTTTACAGAACTATGGCTACACCTTC. As protein: CASSGLQNYGYTF.

This clone has just one count. This sequence joins TRBV7-8 and TRBJ1-1, with 10 bases identical to TRBD1. The CDR3 covers 17 residues. V shed 4 bases, J shed 5 bases, and the junction held 13 bases outside the gene matches. Per the germline V gene, CDR1 is SGHVS and CDR2 is FQNEAQ. The CDR3 spells CASSSRRSRTGGTEAFF. The CDR3 nucleotides are TGTGCCAGCAGCTCAAGAAGGTCCAGGACAGGGGGAACTGAAGCTTTCTTT. Looking up the rest from reference TRBV7-8 and TRBJ1-1 gives the full variable domain: GAGVSQSPRYKVAKRGQDVALRCDPISGHVSLFWYQQALGQGPEFLTYFQNEAQLDKSGLPSDRFFAERPEGSVSTLKIQRTQQEDSAVYLCASSSRRSRTGGTEAFFGQGTRLTVV.

The V gene is TRBV11-3, the J gene TRBJ2-7, with 11 nucleotides matching TRBD2. This CDR3 contains 16 residues. Germline values: CDR1 SGHNT, CDR2 YENEEA. V lost 5 bases to trimming and J lost 2 bases; unmatched junction nucleotides: 8. CDR3 sequence: CASSPTGTSGPYEQYF. As DNA, the CDR3 is TGTGCCAGCAGCCCGACCGGGACTAGCGGTCCCTACGAGCAGTACTTC.

The chain recombines TRBV6-5 with TRBJ1-2; D uncertain. CDR1 is MNHEY, CDR2 SVGAGI, per germline. The CDR3 covers 12 residues. The germline V and J ends were trimmed by 6 bases and 2 bases, with 7 bases remaining between them. CDR3 sequence: CASSAGNYGYTF. The CDR3 region has the DNA TGTGCCAGCAGCGCGGGCAACTATGGCTACACCTTC.

The gene calls are TRBV7-8 and TRBJ1-2; 11 bases line up with TRBD1. The ends lost 2 bases at V and 4 bases at J; junction bases unmatched: 6. CDR1 is SGHVS, CDR2 FQNEAQ, per germline. The CDR3 consists of 16 residues. CDR3 DNA sequence: TGTGCCAGCAGCTTACGGACAGGGGGCGACTTCTATGGCTACACCTTC. It is translated as CASSLRTGGDFYGYTF.

This chain joins TRBV6-2 or TRBV6-3 and TRBJ1-2; the D is unclear. Germline lookup yields CDR1 MNHEY and CDR2 SVGEGT. Trimming cost V 2 bases and J 2 bases, with 6 bases left between them. The CDR3 sequence is 13 residues long. The DNA for the CDR3 is TGTGCCAGCAGTTACGGCCTCAACTATGGCTACACCTTC. Translation: CASSYGLNYGYTF.

This clone was observed a few times. V gene TRBV5-6 combines with J gene TRBJ2-7; weak D call: TRBD1 (6 bases). With 0 bases removed from V and 0 bases from J, the gap between germline ends came to 10 bases. Germline V gives CDR1 SGHDT, CDR2 YYEEEE. CDR3 length equals 15 residues. The DNA for the CDR3 is TGTGCCAGCAGCTTGGGGTGGGACAACTCCTACGAGCAGTACTTC. This gives the protein CASSLGWDNSYEQYF.

V and J are TRBV4-3 and TRBJ2-4, with 8 bases aligning to TRBD2. CDR3 size: 16 residues. V trimming: 3 bases; J trimming: 7 bases; junction bases outside the gene matches: 11. CDR1 is LGHNA, CDR2 YSLEER, per germline. The CDR3 DNA reads as TGCGCCAGCAGCCAGGACCTACGGGGGGGCGGGAACATTCAGTACTTC. It is translated as CASSQDLRGGGNIQYF.

The chain employs TRBV7-2 and TRBJ2-5, with 10 nucleotides matching TRBD2. The germline CDR1 and CDR2 sequences are SGHTA and FQGNSA. The CDR3 sequence is 14 residues long. V trimming: 4 bases; J trimming: 5 bases; junction bases outside the gene matches: 4. The CDR3 is CASSSTSGVETQYF. The CDR3 bases are TGTGCCAGCAGCTCTACTAGCGGGGTGGAGACCCAGTACTTC.

Concerning this clone itself: One end of the junction varies from germline; a read error may be responsible. The chain links TRBV5-1 to TRBJ2-5; the match to TRBD1 covers 9 bases. CDR1 and CDR2 from the germline V gene are SGHRS and YFSETQ. The CDR3 length is 15 residues. CDR3 sequence (DNA): TGCACCAGCAGCCCACAGGGGGCAGTTAGGGAGACCCAGTACTTC. Protein: CTSSPQGAVRETQYF.

The rearrangement uses TRBV11-2 and TRBJ1-1; 7 bases align to TRBD1. Unmatched junction bases numbered 8, after V lost 5 bases and J lost 8 bases. The CDR3 runs to 13 residues. CDR1 and CDR2 (germline): SGHAT, FQNNGV. For the CDR3, the DNA is TGTGCCAGCAGCCTACTCCGGACAGGCGAAGCTTTCTTT. It yields the protein CASSLLRTGEAFF. Combining the CDR3 with reference TRBV11-2 and TRBJ1-1 gives the whole variable domain EAGVAQSPRYKIIEKRQSVAFWCNPISGHATLYWYQQILGQGPKLLIQFQNNGVVDDSQLPKDRFSAERLKGVDSTLKIQPAKLEDSAVYLCASSLLRTGEAFFGQGTRLTVV.

In this sample, this clone turned up once. In nucleotides, the CDR3 is TGTGCCAGCAGCTTAGCGGGAGGGGTCCAGGAGACCCAGTACTTC. It encodes CASSLAGGVQETQYF. The V gene is TRBV7-2, the J gene TRBJ2-5, with 7 bases identical to TRBD2. V was pared by 0 bases and J by 5 bases, with 6 bases of the junction left unmatched. CDR1 and CDR2 (germline): SGHTA, FQGNSA. The CDR3 runs 15 residues.

J is TRBJ1-5 and V is TRBV4-3; no firm D call. The CDR3 is 17 residues long. The germline CDR1 and CDR2 sequences are LGHNA and YSLEER. V was clipped by 0 bases and J by 4 bases, with 16 bases between them. In DNA form, the CDR3 reads TGCGCCAGCAGCCAAGATTTTGATGCGAGCCCGAATCAGCCCCAGCATTTT. This encodes CASSQDFDASPNQPQHF.

The sample holds one count of this clone. The chain couples TRBV11-3 to TRBJ2-7; 7 positions agree with TRBD2. Germline CDR1 SGHNT, CDR2 YENEEA. The CDR3 loop spans 14 amino acids. V shed 8 bases, J shed 2 bases, and the junction held 9 bases outside the gene matches. The CDR3: CASGEGPTPYEQYF. The CDR3 DNA reads as TGTGCCAGCGGGGAGGGGCCCACGCCCTACGAGCAGTACTTC.

The chain carries TRBV27 and TRBJ2-7; 10 bases are a match to TRBD1. V lost 4 bases, J lost 3 bases, and 9 bases stayed unmatched. The CDR3 consists of 16 residues. The germline V gene has CDR1 MNHEY and CDR2 SMNVEV (reference sequence). The CDR3 bases are TGTGCCAGCAGTTCGACCGGGACAGGGGCCCTCTACGAGCAGTACTTC. Translation: CASSSTGTGALYEQYF.

The chain employs TRBV6-6 and TRBJ1-3; 11 nucleotides match TRBD1. The ends lost 5 bases at V and 3 bases at J; junction bases unmatched: 6. Germline lookup yields CDR1 MNHNY and CDR2 SVGAGI (reference sequence). CDR3 length equals 16 residues. CDR3 region: CASSPTGQGDGNTIYF. The CDR3 nucleotides are TGTGCCAGCAGTCCCACGGGACAGGGGGATGGAAACACCATATATTTT.

The chain is built from TRBV12-5 and TRBJ1-1; D is undetermined. The CDR3 length is 13 residues. V was pared by 2 bases and J by 2 bases, with 6 bases between. CDR1 and CDR2 from the germline V gene are LGHNT and FRNRAP. The chain's CDR3 is CASGLMANTEAFF. CDR3 in DNA: TGTGCTAGTGGTTTGATGGCAAACACTGAAGCTTTCTTT.